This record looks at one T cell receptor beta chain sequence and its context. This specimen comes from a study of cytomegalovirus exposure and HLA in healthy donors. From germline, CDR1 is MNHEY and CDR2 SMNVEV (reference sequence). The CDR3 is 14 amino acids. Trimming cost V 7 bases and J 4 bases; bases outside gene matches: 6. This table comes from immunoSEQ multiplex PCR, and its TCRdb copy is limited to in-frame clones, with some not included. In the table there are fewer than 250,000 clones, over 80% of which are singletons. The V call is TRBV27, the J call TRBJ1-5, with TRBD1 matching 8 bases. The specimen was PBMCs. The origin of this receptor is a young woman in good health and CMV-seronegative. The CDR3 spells CASTPTGGNQPQHF. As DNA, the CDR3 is TGTGCCAGCACCCCAACAGGGGGGAATCAGCCCCAGCATTTT.